The sequence of this T cell receptor (beta chain) was determined in a study of T cell repertoires in cytomegalovirus infection. The CDR3 length is 16 residues. The V and J ends lost 2 bases and 1 base respectively, with 12 bases between them. The germline V gene has CDR1 SGHTA and CDR2 FQGNSA. TCRdb reprocessed the reads with MiXCR, giving one entry per CDR3 protein. Here the sample spans about 440,000 distinct CDR3 sequences, approximately 33% being singletons. The sequenced sample consisted of PBMCs. The V call is TRBV7-2, the J call TRBJ1-5; D gene uncertain. The receptor's source is a human donor in good health (CMV status not recorded). Some clones in this sample may be carry-over from other donors' samples. CDR3 coding DNA: TGTGCCAGCAGCTTATCGGGAGGAATAAGCAATCAGCCCCAGCATTTT. Its protein is CASSLSGGISNQPQHF.